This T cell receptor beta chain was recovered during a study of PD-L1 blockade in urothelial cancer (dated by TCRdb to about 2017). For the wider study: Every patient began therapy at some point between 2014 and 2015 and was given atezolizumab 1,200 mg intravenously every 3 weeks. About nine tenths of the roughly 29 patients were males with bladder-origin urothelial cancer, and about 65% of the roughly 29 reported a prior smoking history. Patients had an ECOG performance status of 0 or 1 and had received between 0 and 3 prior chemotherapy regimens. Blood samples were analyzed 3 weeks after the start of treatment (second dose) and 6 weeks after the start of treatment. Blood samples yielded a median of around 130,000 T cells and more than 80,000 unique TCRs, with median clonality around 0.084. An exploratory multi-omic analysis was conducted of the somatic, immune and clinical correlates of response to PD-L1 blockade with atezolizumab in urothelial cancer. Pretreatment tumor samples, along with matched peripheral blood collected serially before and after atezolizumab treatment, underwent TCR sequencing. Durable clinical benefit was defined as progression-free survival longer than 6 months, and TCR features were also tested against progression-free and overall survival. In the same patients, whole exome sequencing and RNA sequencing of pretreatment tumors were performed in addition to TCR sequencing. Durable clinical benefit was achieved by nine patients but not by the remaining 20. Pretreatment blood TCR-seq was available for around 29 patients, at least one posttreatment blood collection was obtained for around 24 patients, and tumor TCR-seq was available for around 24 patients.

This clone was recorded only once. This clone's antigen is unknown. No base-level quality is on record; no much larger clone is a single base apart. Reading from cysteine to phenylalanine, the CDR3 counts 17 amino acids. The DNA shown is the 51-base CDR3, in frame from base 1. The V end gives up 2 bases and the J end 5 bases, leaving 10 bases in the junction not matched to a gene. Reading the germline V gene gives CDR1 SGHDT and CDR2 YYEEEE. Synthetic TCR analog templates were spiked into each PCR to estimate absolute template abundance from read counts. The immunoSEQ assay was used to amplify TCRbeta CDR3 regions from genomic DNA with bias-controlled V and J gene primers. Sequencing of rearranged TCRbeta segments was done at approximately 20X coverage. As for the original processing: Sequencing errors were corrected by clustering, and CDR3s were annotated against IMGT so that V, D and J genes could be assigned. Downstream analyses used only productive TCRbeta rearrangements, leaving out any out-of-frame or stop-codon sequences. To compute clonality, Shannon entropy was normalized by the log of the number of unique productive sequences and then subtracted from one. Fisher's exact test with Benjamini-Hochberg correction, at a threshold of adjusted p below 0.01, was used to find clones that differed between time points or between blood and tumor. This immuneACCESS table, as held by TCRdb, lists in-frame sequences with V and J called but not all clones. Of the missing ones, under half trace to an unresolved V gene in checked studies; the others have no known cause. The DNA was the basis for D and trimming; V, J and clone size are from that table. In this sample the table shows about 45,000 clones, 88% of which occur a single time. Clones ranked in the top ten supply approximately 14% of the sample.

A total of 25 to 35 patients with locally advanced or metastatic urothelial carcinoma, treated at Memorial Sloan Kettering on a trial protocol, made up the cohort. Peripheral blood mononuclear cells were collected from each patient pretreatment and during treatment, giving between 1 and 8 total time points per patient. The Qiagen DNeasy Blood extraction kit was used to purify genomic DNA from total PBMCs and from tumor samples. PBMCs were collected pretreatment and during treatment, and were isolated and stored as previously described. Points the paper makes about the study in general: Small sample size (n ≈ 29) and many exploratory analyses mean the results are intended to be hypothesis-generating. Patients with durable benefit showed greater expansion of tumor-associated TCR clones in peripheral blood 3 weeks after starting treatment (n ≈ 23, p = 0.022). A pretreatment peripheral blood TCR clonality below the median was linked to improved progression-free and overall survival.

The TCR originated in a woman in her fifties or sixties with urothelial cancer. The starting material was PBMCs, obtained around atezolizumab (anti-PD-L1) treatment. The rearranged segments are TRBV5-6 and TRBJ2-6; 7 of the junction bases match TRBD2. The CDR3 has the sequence CASSLLRELLRANVLTF. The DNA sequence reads TGTGCCAGCAGCTTACTGCGGGAGCTTCTGAGGGCCAACGTCCTGACTTTC.